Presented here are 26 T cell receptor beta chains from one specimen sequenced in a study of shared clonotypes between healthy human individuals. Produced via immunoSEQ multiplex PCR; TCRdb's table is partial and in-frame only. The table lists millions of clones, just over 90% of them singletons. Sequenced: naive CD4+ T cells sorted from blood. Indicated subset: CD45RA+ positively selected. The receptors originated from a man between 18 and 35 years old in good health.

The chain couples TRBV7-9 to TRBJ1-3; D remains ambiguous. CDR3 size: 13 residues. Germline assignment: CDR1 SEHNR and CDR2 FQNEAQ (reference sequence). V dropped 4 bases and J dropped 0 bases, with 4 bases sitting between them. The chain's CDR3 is CASSSVSGNTIYF. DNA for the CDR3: TGTGCCAGCAGCTCGGTCTCTGGAAACACCATATATTTT.

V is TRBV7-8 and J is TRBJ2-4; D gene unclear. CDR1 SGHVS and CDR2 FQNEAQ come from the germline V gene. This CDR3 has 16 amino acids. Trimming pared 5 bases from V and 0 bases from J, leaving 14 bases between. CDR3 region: CASSGAGALAKNIQYF. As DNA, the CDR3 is TGTGCCAGCAGCGGAGCCGGAGCCTTAGCCAAAAACATTCAGTACTTC. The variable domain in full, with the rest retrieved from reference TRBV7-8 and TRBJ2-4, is GAGVSQSPRYKVAKRGQDVALRCDPISGHVSLFWYQQALGQGPEFLTYFQNEAQLDKSGLPSDRFFAERPEGSVSTLKIQRTQQEDSAVYLCASSGAGALAKNIQYFGAGTRLSVL.

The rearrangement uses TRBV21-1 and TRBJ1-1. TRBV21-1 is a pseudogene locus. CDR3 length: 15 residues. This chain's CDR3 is CASSKEGRLNTEAFF. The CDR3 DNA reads TGTGCCAGCAGCAAAGAAGGCAGATTGAACACTGAAGCTTTCTTT.

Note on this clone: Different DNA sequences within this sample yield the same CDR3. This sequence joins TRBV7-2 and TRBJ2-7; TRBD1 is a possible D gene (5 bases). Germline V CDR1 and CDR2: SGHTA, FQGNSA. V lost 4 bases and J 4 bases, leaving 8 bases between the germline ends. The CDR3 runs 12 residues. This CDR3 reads CASSSTAYEQYF. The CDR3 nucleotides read TGTGCCAGCAGCTCGACAGCGTACGAGCAGTACTTC.

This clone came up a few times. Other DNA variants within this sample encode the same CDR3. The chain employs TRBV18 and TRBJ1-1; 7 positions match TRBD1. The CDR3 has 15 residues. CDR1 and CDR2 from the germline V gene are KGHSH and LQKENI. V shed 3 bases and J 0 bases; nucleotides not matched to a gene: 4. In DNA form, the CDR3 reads TGTGCCAGCTCACCCCCGACAGGGCTGAACACTGAAGCTTTCTTT. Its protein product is CASSPPTGLNTEAFF.

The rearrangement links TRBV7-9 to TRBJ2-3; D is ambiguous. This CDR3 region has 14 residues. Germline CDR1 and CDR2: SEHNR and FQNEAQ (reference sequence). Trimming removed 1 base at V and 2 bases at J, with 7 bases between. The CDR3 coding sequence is TGTGCCAGCAGCTTAGACGGTTTCACAGATACGCAGTATTTT. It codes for CASSLDGFTDTQYF.

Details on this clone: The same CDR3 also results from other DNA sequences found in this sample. The CDR3 DNA reads as TGTGCCAGCTCACCGGGACGAAGGAACTACGAGCAGTACTTC. Protein: CASSPGRRNYEQYF. The genes are TRBV18 and TRBJ2-7, with D tentatively TRBD1 or TRBD2 (5 bases each). This CDR3 is built from 14 residues. The germline V gene has CDR1 KGHSH and CDR2 LQKENI. Trimming stripped 3 bases from V and 3 bases from J, with 12 bases between.

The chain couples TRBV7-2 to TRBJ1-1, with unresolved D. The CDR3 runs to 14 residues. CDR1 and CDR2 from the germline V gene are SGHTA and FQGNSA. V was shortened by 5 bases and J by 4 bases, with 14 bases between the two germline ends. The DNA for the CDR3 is TGTGCCAGCAGCCCTACTGCAGGAGGCACTGAAGCTTTCTTT. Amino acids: CASSPTAGGTEAFF.

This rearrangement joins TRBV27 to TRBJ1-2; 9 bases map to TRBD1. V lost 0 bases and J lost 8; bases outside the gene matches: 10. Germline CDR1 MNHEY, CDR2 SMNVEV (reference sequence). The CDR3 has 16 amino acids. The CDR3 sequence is CASSLSAQGAGEGYTF. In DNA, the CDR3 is TGTGCCAGCAGTTTATCCGCACAGGGGGCAGGGGAGGGCTACACCTTC.

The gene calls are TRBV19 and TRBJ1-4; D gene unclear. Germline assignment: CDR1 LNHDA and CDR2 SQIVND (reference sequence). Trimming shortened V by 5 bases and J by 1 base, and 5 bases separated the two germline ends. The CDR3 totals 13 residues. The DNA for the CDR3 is TGTGCCAGTAGTTCGGGAACTAATGAAAAACTGTTTTTT. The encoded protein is CASSSGTNEKLFF.

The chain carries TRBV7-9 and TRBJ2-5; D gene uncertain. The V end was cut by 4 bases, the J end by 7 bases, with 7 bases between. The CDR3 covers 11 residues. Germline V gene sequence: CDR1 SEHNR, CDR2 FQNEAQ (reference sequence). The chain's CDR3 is CASSSQRTQYF. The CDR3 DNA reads TGTGCCAGCAGCTCCCAGCGGACCCAGTACTTC.

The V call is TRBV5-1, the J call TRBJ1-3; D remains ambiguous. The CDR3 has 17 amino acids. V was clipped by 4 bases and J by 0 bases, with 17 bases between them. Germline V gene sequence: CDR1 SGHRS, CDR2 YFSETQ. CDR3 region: CASSAQADLLSGNTIYF. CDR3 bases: TGCGCCAGCAGCGCCCAGGCGGATCTCCTCTCTGGAAACACCATATATTTT.

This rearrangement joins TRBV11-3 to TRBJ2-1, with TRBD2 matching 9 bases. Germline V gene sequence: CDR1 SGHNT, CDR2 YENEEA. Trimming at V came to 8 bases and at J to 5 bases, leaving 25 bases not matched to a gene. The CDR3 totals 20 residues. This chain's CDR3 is CASSPDGRPRGLAGNNEQFF. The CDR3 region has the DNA TGTGCCAGCTCTCCGGACGGGCGACCGAGAGGCCTAGCGGGGAACAATGAGCAGTTCTTC.

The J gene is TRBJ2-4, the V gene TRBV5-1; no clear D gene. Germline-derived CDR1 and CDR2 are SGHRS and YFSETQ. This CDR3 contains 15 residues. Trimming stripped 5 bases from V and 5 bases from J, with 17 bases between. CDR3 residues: CASSKDANLENIQYF. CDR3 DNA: TGCGCCAGCAGTAAGGATGCCAATCTCGAAAACATTCAGTACTTC.

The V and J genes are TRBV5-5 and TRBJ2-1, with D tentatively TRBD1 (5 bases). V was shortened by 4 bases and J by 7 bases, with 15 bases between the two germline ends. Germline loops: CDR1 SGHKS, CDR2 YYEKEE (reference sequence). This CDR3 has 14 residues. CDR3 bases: TGTGCCAGCAGCGCAAGGCAGGGTAGGAATGAGCAGTTCTTC. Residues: CASSARQGRNEQFF.

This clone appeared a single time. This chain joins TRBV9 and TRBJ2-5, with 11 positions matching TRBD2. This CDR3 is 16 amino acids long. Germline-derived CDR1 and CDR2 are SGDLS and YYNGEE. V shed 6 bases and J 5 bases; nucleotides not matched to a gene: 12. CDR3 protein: CASTLSGGAGLETQYF. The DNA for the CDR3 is TGTGCCAGCACCCTTAGCGGGGGGGCGGGTTTGGAGACCCAGTACTTC.

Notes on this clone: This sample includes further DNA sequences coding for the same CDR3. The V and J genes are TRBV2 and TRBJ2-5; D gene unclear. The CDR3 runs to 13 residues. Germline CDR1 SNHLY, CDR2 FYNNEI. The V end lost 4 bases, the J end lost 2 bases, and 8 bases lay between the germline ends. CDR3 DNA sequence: TGTGCCAGCAGTGTCCTAGAGCAAGAGACCCAGTACTTC. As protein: CASSVLEQETQYF.

CDR3: CASSQAEGALKTQYF. CDR3 bases: TGCGCCAGCAGCCAAGCTGAGGGGGCGCTAAAGACCCAGTACTTC. This chain joins TRBV4-1 and TRBJ2-5; the match to TRBD1 covers 7 bases. The V segment lost 1 base and the J segment 6 bases; nucleotides outside the gene matches: 8. The CDR3 runs 15 residues. Germline lookup yields CDR1 MGHRA and CDR2 YSYEKL.

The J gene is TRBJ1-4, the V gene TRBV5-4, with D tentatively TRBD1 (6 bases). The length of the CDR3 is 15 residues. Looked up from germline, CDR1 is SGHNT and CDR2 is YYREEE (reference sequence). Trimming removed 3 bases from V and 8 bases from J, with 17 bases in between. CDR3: CASSSTTGGYEKLFF. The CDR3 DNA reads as TGTGCCAGCAGCTCCACGACAGGAGGGTACGAAAAACTGTTTTTT.

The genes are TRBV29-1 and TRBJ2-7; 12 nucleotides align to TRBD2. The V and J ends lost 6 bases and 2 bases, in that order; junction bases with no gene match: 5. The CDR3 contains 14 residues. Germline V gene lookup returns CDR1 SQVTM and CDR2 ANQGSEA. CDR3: CSVETSGRTYEQYF. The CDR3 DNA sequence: TGCAGCGTCGAGACTAGCGGGAGAACCTACGAGCAGTACTTC.

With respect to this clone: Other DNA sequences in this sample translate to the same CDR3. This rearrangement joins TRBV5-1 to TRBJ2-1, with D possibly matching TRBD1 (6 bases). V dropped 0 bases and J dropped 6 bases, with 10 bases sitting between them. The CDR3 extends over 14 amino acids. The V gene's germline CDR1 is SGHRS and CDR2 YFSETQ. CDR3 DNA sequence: TGCGCCAGCAGCTTGGGACAGGTCGGCAATGAGCAGTTCTTC. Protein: CASSLGQVGNEQFF.

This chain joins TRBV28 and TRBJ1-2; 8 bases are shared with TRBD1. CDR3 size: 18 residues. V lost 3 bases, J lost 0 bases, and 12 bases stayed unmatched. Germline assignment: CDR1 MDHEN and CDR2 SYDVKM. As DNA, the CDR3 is TGTGCCAGCAGTTTGTCAAGCCTTGACAGGGGCACTAACTATGGCTACACCTTC. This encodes CASSLSSLDRGTNYGYTF.

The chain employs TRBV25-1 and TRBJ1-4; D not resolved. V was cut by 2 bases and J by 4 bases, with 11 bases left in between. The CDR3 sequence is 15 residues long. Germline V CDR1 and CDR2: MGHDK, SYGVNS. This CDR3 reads CASSEPSSLNEKLFF. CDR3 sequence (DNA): TGTGCCAGCAGTGAACCGTCAAGCCTTAATGAAAAACTGTTTTTT.

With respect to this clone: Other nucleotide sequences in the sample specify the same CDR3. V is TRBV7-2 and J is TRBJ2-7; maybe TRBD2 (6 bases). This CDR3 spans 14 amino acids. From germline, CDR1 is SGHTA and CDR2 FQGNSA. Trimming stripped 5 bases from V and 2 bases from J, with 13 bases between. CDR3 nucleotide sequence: TGTGCCAGCAGCCTCCTGAGCGGGCCCTACGAGCAGTACTTC. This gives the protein CASSLLSGPYEQYF.

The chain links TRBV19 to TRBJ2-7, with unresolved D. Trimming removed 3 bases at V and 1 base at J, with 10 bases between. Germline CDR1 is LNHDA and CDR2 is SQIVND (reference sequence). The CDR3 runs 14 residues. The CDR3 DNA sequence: TGTGCCAGTAGTATTAAGTTTTCTTCCTACGAGCAGTACTTC. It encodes CASSIKFSSYEQYF.

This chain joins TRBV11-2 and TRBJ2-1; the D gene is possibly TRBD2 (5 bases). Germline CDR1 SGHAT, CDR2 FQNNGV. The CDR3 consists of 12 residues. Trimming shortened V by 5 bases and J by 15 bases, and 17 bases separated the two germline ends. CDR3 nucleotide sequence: TGTGCCAGCAGCCCCCCCATGCAGAGGGCGTTCTTC. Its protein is CASSPPMQRAFF. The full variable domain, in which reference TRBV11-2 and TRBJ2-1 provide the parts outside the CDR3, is EAGVAQSPRYKIIEKRQSVAFWCNPISGHATLYWYQQILGQGPKLLIQFQNNGVVDDSQLPKDRFSAERLKGVDSTLKIQPAKLEDSAVYLCASSPPMQRAFFGPGTRLTVL.